This T cell receptor beta chain was captured in a study of blood T cell repertoires in COVID-19. The germline CDR1 and CDR2 sequences are SGHNT and YENEEA. V trimming: 3 bases; J trimming: 0 bases; junction bases outside the gene matches: 1. There are 14 residues in the CDR3. As processed by the authors: Counts of nucleated cells, estimated from reference gene primer amplification, were obtained. The assay was immunoSEQ multiplex PCR, and TCRdb's table has in-frame clones only and misses some. V and J calls and clone size are those listed in that table; D and trimming were worked out from the DNA. The sample includes some 60,000 clones, around nine tenths of them seen just once.

Specimen: peripheral blood. This sequence joins TRBV11-3 and TRBJ1-2, with 7 nucleotides matching TRBD1. This sequence was found in a man aged 35-49 years with acute or convalescent COVID-19. The CDR3 nucleotides are TGTGCCAGCAGCTTCGGGACAGCTAACTATGGCTACACCTTC. Translated: CASSFGTANYGYTF.